The present entry profiles one T cell receptor (beta chain) with its context. Antigen unknown. Through MiXCR, TCRdb re-clonotyped the PCR reads. The table records 40,000 or so clones, more than 15% of them present only once. This sample was taken from a study of metastatic and nonmetastatic thyroid tumors. Study-level information: Across blood and tumor or nodule tissue, repertoires from malignant and benign thyroid patients were compared with one another. Points from the study as a whole: Reports indicated that malignant thyroid tumors showed significantly higher TCR beta diversity than benign nodules did, in blood and tumor.

All patients reached thyroid surgery having received no treatment beforehand. CDR3 length: 17 amino acids. The ends were cut back, 7 bases at V and 4 bases at J, with 25 bases in the middle. Germline V gene data show CDR1 as ENHRY and CDR2 as SYGVKD. The TCR comes from a female donor with papillary thyroid cancer or a benign thyroid nodule (not recorded which). Some clones in this sample may be carry-over from other donors' samples. V gene TRBV10-3 combines with J gene TRBJ1-1; the D is unclear. Sequences were obtained from blood. CDR3: CAIIGTSDVGIGTEAFF. CDR3 DNA sequence: TGTGCCATCATTGGAACCTCCGACGTCGGGATTGGCACTGAAGCTTTCTTT.